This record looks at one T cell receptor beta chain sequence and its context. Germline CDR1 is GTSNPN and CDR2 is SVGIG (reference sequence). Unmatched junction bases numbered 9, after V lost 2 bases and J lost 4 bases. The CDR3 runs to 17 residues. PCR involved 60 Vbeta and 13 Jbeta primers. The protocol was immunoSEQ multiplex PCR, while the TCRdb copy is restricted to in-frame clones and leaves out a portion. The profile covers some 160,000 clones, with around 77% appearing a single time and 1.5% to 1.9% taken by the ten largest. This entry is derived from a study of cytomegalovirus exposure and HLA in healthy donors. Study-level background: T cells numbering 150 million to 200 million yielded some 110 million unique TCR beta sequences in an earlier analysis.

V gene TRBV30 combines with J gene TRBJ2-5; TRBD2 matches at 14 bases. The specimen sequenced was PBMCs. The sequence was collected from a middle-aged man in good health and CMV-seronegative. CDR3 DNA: TGTGCCTGGAGTTCCGGGACTAGCGGGAGTTTCGGAGAGACCCAGTACTTC. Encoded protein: CAWSSGTSGSFGETQYF.